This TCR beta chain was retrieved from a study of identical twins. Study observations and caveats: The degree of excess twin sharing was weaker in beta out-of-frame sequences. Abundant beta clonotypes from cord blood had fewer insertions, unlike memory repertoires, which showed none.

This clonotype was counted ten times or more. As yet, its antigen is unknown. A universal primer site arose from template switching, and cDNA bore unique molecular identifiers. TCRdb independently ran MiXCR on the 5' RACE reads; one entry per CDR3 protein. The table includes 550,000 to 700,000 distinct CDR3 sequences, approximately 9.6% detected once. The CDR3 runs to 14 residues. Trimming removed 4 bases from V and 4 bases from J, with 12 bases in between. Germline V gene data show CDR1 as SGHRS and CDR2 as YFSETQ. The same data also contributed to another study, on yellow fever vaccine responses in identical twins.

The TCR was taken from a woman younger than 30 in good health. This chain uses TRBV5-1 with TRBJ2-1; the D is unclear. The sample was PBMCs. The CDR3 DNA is TGCGCCAGCAGCCGCCCGGGTATGTACAATGAGCAGTTCTTC. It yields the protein CASSRPGMYNEQFF. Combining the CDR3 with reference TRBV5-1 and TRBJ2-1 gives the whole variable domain KAGVTQTPRYLIKTRGQQVTLSCSPISGHRSVSWYQQTPGQGLQFLFEYFSETQRNKGNFPGRFSGRQFSNSRSEMNVSTLELGDSALYLCASSRPGMYNEQFFGPGTRLTVL.